The 24 T cell receptor beta chains given below trace back to one sample, sequenced in a study of blood T cell repertoires in COVID-19. Assay: immunoSEQ multiplex PCR; the TCRdb copy retains only in-frame clones and omits some. The data show around 190,000 clones, more than 70% seen once. Sequencing used peripheral blood. Every receptor here comes from a human donor in a cohort sampled during active COVID-19.

Details on this clone: A far larger clone is off by one base, so a read error is likely. The rearrangement uses TRBV12-3 or TRBV12-4 and TRBJ1-1; D might be TRBD1 (5 bases). Trimming removed 6 bases from V and 0 bases from J, with 8 bases in between. The CDR3 has 13 residues. CDR3 in DNA: TGTGCCAGCAGCCCAGGGTTGAACACTGAAGCTTTCTTT. Its translation: CASSPGLNTEAFF.

For the CDR3, the DNA is TGTGCCAGCAGTCCTATGGGGGGTATTAACACTGAAGCTTTCTTT. The encoded protein is CASSPMGGINTEAFF. The chain recombines TRBV27 with TRBJ1-1, with a tentative D call TRBD1 (5 bases). CDR3 length: 15 residues. CDR1 and CDR2 from the germline V gene are MNHEY and SMNVEV (reference sequence). V was cut by 5 bases and J by 2 bases, with 15 bases left in between.

The rearrangement uses TRBV30 and TRBJ2-5; perhaps TRBD2 as D (5 bases). Per the germline V gene, CDR1 is GTSNPN and CDR2 is SVGIG (reference sequence). The V end was cut by 1 base, the J end by 2 bases, with 14 bases between. This CDR3 has 15 amino acids. The CDR3 loop reads CAWSAGQAEQETQYF. In nucleotides, the CDR3 is TGTGCCTGGAGTGCTGGTCAAGCGGAACAAGAGACCCAGTACTTC.

The V and J genes are TRBV5-5 and TRBJ1-1; D might be TRBD1 (5 bases). The V gene's germline CDR1 is SGHKS and CDR2 YYEKEE (reference sequence). The V gene lost 4 bases and the J gene lost 6 bases, with 16 bases spanning the gap. The CDR3 extends over 14 amino acids. CDR3 sequence reads: CASSGGTLISEAFF. CDR3 in DNA: TGTGCCAGCAGCGGTGGGACTCTAATATCTGAAGCTTTCTTT.

The rearrangement uses TRBV27 and TRBJ2-7; possible D gene TRBD1, 6 bases. The CDR3 extends over 14 amino acids. Trimming took 6 bases from V and 6 from J, leaving 18 bases between them. CDR1 and CDR2 (germline): MNHEY, SMNVEV (reference sequence). The CDR3 is CASRPGTQLGEQYF. For the CDR3, the DNA is TGTGCCAGCAGACCCGGGACACAGCTGGGCGAGCAGTACTTC.

The chain is built from TRBV12-3 or TRBV12-4 and TRBJ2-3; D remains unclear. The length of the CDR3 is 12 residues. Trimming removed 6 bases from V and 3 bases from J, with 7 bases in between. The CDR3 is CASSSLTDTQYF. For the CDR3, the DNA is TGTGCCAGCAGCTCTCTAACAGATACGCAGTATTTT.

This chain connects TRBV3-1 (or the pseudogene TRBV3-2) to TRBJ1-4, with 9 bases aligning to TRBD1. Germline CDR1 and CDR2: LGHDT and YNNKEL (reference sequence). V was pared by 2 bases and J by 8 bases, with 6 bases of the junction left unmatched. This CDR3 is 15 amino acids long. The CDR3 is CASSQRGTGNEKLFF. Here the CDR3 DNA reads TGTGCCAGCAGCCAAAGGGGGACAGGGAACGAAAAACTGTTTTTT.

The chain has TRBV5-1 and TRBJ2-1; 9 bases are shared with TRBD2. V lost 3 bases to trimming and J lost 7 bases; unmatched junction nucleotides: 2. CDR3 length: 13 residues. CDR1 is SGHRS and CDR2 is YFSETQ in the germline V gene. CDR3: CASSSSGTNEQFF. DNA for the CDR3: TGCGCCAGCAGCTCTAGCGGGACGAATGAGCAGTTCTTC.

The chain carries TRBV7-2 and TRBJ2-4, with D unresolved. This CDR3 is built from 12 residues. Germline CDR1 and CDR2: SGHTA and FQGNSA. Trimming left V 4 bases short and J 7 bases short, with 8 bases between. The CDR3 DNA follows: TGTGCCAGCAGCTCATCCGGGAACATTCAGTACTTC. Translated, it gives CASSSSGNIQYF.

The gene calls are TRBV6-2 or TRBV6-3 and TRBJ2-7; TRBD1 matches 9 bases. V was clipped by 0 bases and J by 5 bases; unmatched bases: 17. This CDR3 contains 19 residues. CDR1 is MNHEY and CDR2 is SVGEGT in the germline V gene. The CDR3 DNA reads TGTGCCAGCAGTTACTCTCGGACAGGGGCCGATGTGGTGCGGGACGAGCAGTACTTC. Its protein product is CASSYSRTGADVVRDEQYF.

The chain employs TRBV27 and TRBJ1-4, with D possibly being TRBD1 (5 bases). Trimming shortened V by 5 bases and J by 7 bases, and 17 bases separated the two germline ends. The CDR3 is 15 residues long. In germline, CDR1 is MNHEY, CDR2 SMNVEV (reference sequence). Here the CDR3 reads CASSRRVGWGEKLFF. For the CDR3, the DNA is TGTGCCAGCAGTCGCAGGGTAGGTTGGGGTGAAAAACTGTTTTTT. Supplemented by reference TRBV27 and TRBJ1-4, the full variable domain reads EAQVTQNPRYLITVTGKKLTVTCSQNMNHEYMSWYRQDPGLGLRQIYYSMNVEVTDKGDVPEGYKVSRKEKRNFPLILESPSPNQTSLYFCASSRRVGWGEKLFFGSGTQLSVL.

J is TRBJ1-1 and V is TRBV28, with D perhaps matching TRBD1 (6 bases). Germline assignment: CDR1 MDHEN and CDR2 SYDVKM. The CDR3 contains 16 residues. Between the trimmed V and J ends, which lost 1 base and 0 bases, there was a span of 12 bases. CDR3 residues: CASSLFSGQLNTEAFF. As DNA, the CDR3 is TGTGCCAGCAGTTTATTCTCCGGACAGTTGAACACTGAAGCTTTCTTT.

This clone has only one observation. V is TRBV11-2 and J is TRBJ2-7; 7 nucleotides match TRBD1. The trim removed 1 base at V and 1 base at J, leaving 7 bases unmatched. Looked up from germline, CDR1 is SGHAT and CDR2 is FQNNGV. The CDR3 extends over 16 amino acids. The CDR3 nucleotides read TGTGCCAGCAGCTTAGGTGCGGCAGGGGGATCCTACGAGCAGTACTTC. Protein product: CASSLGAAGGSYEQYF.

The chain is built from TRBV11-2 and TRBJ2-3; the D gene is possibly TRBD1 (6 bases). The germline V gene has CDR1 SGHAT and CDR2 FQNNGV. Trimming cost V 0 bases and J 9 bases, with 7 bases left between them. The CDR3 runs 12 residues. DNA for the CDR3: TGTGCCAGCAGCTTAGATACAGGGACGCAGTATTTT. As protein: CASSLDTGTQYF.

The chain has TRBV3-1 (or the pseudogene TRBV3-2) and TRBJ2-1; 10 bases match TRBD2. The CDR3 contains 15 residues. Trimming at V came to 4 bases and at J to 8 bases, leaving 8 bases not matched to a gene. Germline CDR1 and CDR2: LGHDT and YNNKEL (reference sequence). Here the CDR3 DNA reads TGTGCCAGCAGCCCGGCGGTAGCGGGAGGTCATGAGCAGTTCTTC. Translating gives CASSPAVAGGHEQFF.

The rearrangement uses TRBV12-3 or TRBV12-4 and TRBJ2-1; no clear D. Trimming took off 4 bases at V and 4 bases at J, with 2 bases between the two ends. The CDR3 loop spans 11 amino acids. The CDR3 region has the DNA TGTGCCAGCAGTTCTTACAATGAGCAGTTCTTC. Residues: CASSSYNEQFF.

V usage is TRBV7-8 and J usage is TRBJ2-1, with 16 bases that match TRBD2. Germline CDR1 reads SGHVS; CDR2 reads FQNEAQ. The CDR3 covers 17 residues. J lost 4 bases, V lost 4 bases, and 4 bases had no gene match. The CDR3 region has the DNA TGTGCCAGCAGCTCAGGGACTAGCGGGAGGGTATACAATGAGCAGTTCTTC. Translation gives CASSSGTSGRVYNEQFF.

V gene TRBV7-2 combines with J gene TRBJ1-4; D remains ambiguous. The CDR3 runs 15 residues. The V end lost 5 bases, the J end lost 7 bases, and 17 bases lay between the germline ends. CDR1 is SGHTA, CDR2 FQGNSA, per germline. The CDR3 DNA is TGTGCCAGCAGCCCAGGACTAAGGGCTGCTGAAAAACTGTTTTTT. This translates into CASSPGLRAAEKLFF.

V and J are TRBV6-6 and TRBJ1-5, with a possible D match to TRBD1 (6 bases). The germline gives CDR1 MNHNY, CDR2 SVGAGI (reference sequence). V lost 5 bases and J lost 2, with 13 bases in between. The CDR3 spans 15 residues. The chain's CDR3 is CASSGRTVGNQPQHF. The CDR3 nucleotides read TGTGCCAGCAGTGGTCGGACAGTGGGCAATCAGCCCCAGCATTTT.

The chain couples TRBV4-2 to TRBJ1-1, with a possible D match to TRBD1 (5 bases). The CDR3 is 15 residues long. V was clipped by 0 bases and J by 5 bases, with 13 bases between them. Germline CDR1 is LGHNA and CDR2 is YNFKEQ. CDR3 DNA: TGTGCCAGCAGCCAAGATCAGGGCAGGGCGACTGAAGCTTTCTTT. Protein sequence: CASSQDQGRATEAFF.

The chain employs TRBV27 and TRBJ1-5, with 7 bases that match TRBD1. CDR1 MNHEY and CDR2 SMNVEV come from the germline V gene (reference sequence). The CDR3 contains 16 residues. Trimming at V came to 6 bases and at J to 1 base, leaving 9 bases not matched to a gene. CDR3 nucleotide sequence: TGTGCCAGCAGACGTTATCAGGGGGAAAGCAATCAGCCCCAGCATTTT. Its protein is CASRRYQGESNQPQHF.

The chain joins TRBV5-4 to TRBJ2-2; 9 nucleotides match TRBD2. The J segment lost 4 bases and the V segment lost 4 bases, leaving 8 bases of the junction unmatched. Germline lookup yields CDR1 SGHNT and CDR2 YYREEE (reference sequence). This CDR3 has 16 residues. CDR3 DNA sequence: TGTGCCAGCAGCAAGCCCCTACTAGCGGGCACCGGGGAGCTGTTTTTT. This translates into CASSKPLLAGTGELFF.

The gene calls are TRBV6-9 and TRBJ1-4; D call uncertain. Germline CDR1 is MNHGY and CDR2 is SVAAGI. V was shortened by 10 bases and J by 7 bases, with 19 bases between the two germline ends. The CDR3 covers 14 residues. As DNA, the CDR3 is TGTGCCATCTACGTCACGGGGAACGGTGAAAAACTGTTTTTT. This codes for CAIYVTGNGEKLFF.

CDR3 DNA: TGTGCCAGCAGCTTAGTCTCTACGTCCTCCTACGAGCAGTACTTC. Protein sequence: CASSLVSTSSYEQYF. The V and J genes are TRBV11-2 and TRBJ2-7, with D unclear. Germline V gene lookup returns CDR1 SGHAT and CDR2 FQNNGV. The CDR3 runs 15 residues. The germline V and J ends were trimmed by 1 base and 0 bases, with 10 bases remaining between them. The full variable domain, completed using reference TRBV11-2 and TRBJ2-7, is EAGVAQSPRYKIIEKRQSVAFWCNPISGHATLYWYQQILGQGPKLLIQFQNNGVVDDSQLPKDRFSAERLKGVDSTLKIQPAKLEDSAVYLCASSLVSTSSYEQYFGPGTRLTVT.